This T cell receptor beta chain appears in the sequencing data of a study of T-cell reconstitution after alpha-beta-depleted transplantation in children (TCRdb year 2016). Describing the broader study: The study quantitatively tracked T-cell immune reconstitution after TCRalphabeta/CD19-depleted allogeneic hematopoietic cell transplantation in children using TCR repertoire profiling. The study at large found these results: The high TCRbeta diversity at day 60 in some patients was ascribed to recipient T cells and intrathymic progenitors that had survived conditioning. Over subsequent months, a decline in hyperexpanded clone frequencies was noted, and after one year, T-cell counts and TCRbeta diversity were mostly ascribed to newly produced T cells. The apparently early alphabetaT-cell count recovery about two months after transplant was reportedly dependent on only several hundred rapidly expanded clones derived from non-depleted graft cells.

This clonotype appeared many times. This receptor's antigen is unknown. Base-call qualities are not available, and no considerably larger clone is one nucleotide away. CDR1 is given as SGHRS and CDR2 as YFSETQ, both from the germline V gene. V lost 1 base and J lost 5 bases, and the count of bases not matched to a germline gene is 8. The CDR3 runs 16 residues from the cysteine to the phenylalanine. Only the CDR3 DNA is retained, 48 bases long and in frame from the first base. This sample's time point label indicates: day 60 (about 2 months) after transplantation. The treatment or condition label, read with the paper, signifies: allogeneic hematopoietic cell transplantation with graft depleted of TCRalphabeta T cells and CD19 B cells. TCRalphabeta/CD19-depleted allogeneic hematopoietic cell grafts were given to the transplant recipients, all of whom were children. Libraries were prepared through PCR. Sequencing instrument: Illumina HiSeq 2500. TCR libraries were prepared with molecular barcoding, using unique molecular identifiers to normalize TCRbeta repertoire quantification. Clones were called with MiXCR by TCRdb after fastp trimmed the public reads at Q25, and only in-frame beta chains were retained. Records with the same CDR3 protein are collapsed into one entry carrying the most frequent genes and DNA. This sample gives about 16,000 distinct CDR3 sequences in total; around 8.3% of them show up just once. The ten largest clones take up roughly a third of the sample.

The rearrangement combines TRBV5-1 with TRBJ2-5; 10 of the junction bases match TRBD1. The TCR originated in a boy in the first two years of life who had a stem cell transplant for Wiskott-Aldrich syndrome, so the T cells may come from the graft donor. This sample comprised PBMCs, mostly from graft donor cells, obtained 60 days after TCRalphabeta/CD19-depleted stem cell transplant. At the DNA level, the sequence is TGCGCCAGCAGCTTGATCACCGGACAGGGGGGGGAGACCCAGTACTTC. It translates to CASSLITGQGGETQYF.